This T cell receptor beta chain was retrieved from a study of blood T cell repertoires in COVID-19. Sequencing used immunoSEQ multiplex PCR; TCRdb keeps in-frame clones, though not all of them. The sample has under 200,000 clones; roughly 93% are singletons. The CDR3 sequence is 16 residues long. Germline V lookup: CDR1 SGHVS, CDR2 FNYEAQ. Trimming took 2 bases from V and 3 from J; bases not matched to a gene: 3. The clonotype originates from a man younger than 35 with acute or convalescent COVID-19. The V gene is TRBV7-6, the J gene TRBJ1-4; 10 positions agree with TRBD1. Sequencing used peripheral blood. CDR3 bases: TGTGCCAGCAGCTTACGGGACAGGGGACCTAATGAAAAACTGTTTTTT. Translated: CASSLRDRGPNEKLFF.